Listed below are T cell receptor beta chains from one sample, sequenced in a study of STAT3 mutations in large granular lymphocyte leukemia. Using immunoSEQ multiplex PCR, the repertoire was profiled, and TCRdb retains in-frame clones only, with some absent. The table includes about 19,000 clones, roughly 90% detected once. The sequenced sample was peripheral blood mononuclear cells. These receptors originate from a man in his fifties or sixties with T-cell large granular lymphocyte leukemia. Some clones in this sample may be carry-over from other donors' samples. Both conserved end residues are part of each CDR3. Fields, in order: J gene, D gene, clone size, V gene, CDR3 DNA, CDR3 protein. The D gene is left open where the match is weak. Expanded clones are given a class, and other clones once, few, many or no size at all.

TRBJ2-1 | TRBD2 | . | TRBV7-2 | TGTGCCAGCAGCCCCCGACTAGCCGGGGACCGTGAGCAGTTCTTC | CASSPRLAGDREQFF
TRBJ2-7 | . | . | TRBV6-5 | TGTGCCAGCAGCATTACAGTCACTCAATCCTACGAGCAGTACTTC | CASSITVTQSYEQYF
TRBJ2-5 | . | . | TRBV7-3 | TGTGCCAGCAGCCCGGGCGGGGGCGGCGAGACCCAGTACTTC | CASSPGGGGETQYF
TRBJ2-2 | . | . | TRBV29-1 | TGCAGCGTTCGCAAGCAGAACACCGGGGAGCTGTTTTTT | CSVRKQNTGELFF
TRBJ1-1 | . | . | TRBV6-5 | TGTGCCAGCTCCCCACCCTGGGGAGACACTGAAGCTTTCTTT | CASSPPWGDTEAFF
TRBJ2-4 | TRBD2 | once | TRBV30 | TGTGCCTGGAGTAACGGGGGGAACATTCAGTACTTC | CAWSNGGNIQYF
TRBJ2-7 | . | . | TRBV6-5 | TGTGCCAGCAGTTACCATCCCGGGACCTCCTACGAGCAGTACTTC | CASSYHPGTSYEQYF
TRBJ1-4 | TRBD1 | once | TRBV11-2 | TGTGCCAGCAGCGAGACAGGGGGCGAAAAACTGTTTTTT | CASSETGGEKLFF
TRBJ1-1 | . | . | TRBV5-6 | TGTGCCAGCCGGAGGCTAAGCCGCGTCACTGAAGCTTTCTTT | CASRRLSRVTEAFF
TRBJ2-7 | TRBD1 | . | TRBV10-3 | TGTGCCATCTCCGGGACAGGGATTCACGAGCAGTACTTC | CAISGTGIHEQYF
TRBJ2-7 | . | . | TRBV15 | TGTGCCACCAGCAGGGGTGGGGGACCCTACGAGCAGTACTTC | CATSRGGGPYEQYF
TRBJ2-7 | TRBD2 | . | TRBV7-9 | TGTGCCAGCAGCTCGGGACTAGCGGGAATCGAGCAGTACTTC | CASSSGLAGIEQYF
TRBJ1-2 | TRBD1 | . | TRBV6-6 | TGTGCCAGCATCCAGACAGGGATCGTCGGTGGCTACACCTTC | CASIQTGIVGGYTF
TRBJ2-3 | TRBD1 | . | TRBV5-1 | TGCGCCAGCAGCTTGGAGGGACAGGGGGTTGCAGATACGCAGTATTTT | CASSLEGQGVADTQYF
TRBJ2-7 | . | . | TRBV28 | TGTGCCAGCAGTTTACGCGGAGCCTACGAGCAGTACTTC | CASSLRGAYEQYF
TRBJ2-7 | . | few | TRBV6-5 | TGTGCCAGCAGTCGGAGTGCTGCGTACGAGCAGTACTTC | CASSRSAAYEQYF
TRBJ2-5 | TRBD2 | . | TRBV5-1 | TGCGCCAGCAGCTCTAGCGGGGGTGAGACCCAGTACTTC | CASSSSGGETQYF
TRBJ1-2 | . | . | TRBV4-3 | TGCGCCAGCAGCCAACTCGGACATCCAGGCTATGGCTACACCTTC | CASSQLGHPGYGYTF
TRBJ1-5 | . | . | TRBV2 | TGTGCCAGCAGATCCAACAATCAGCCCCAGCATTTT | CASRSNNQPQHF
TRBJ1-4 | . | . | TRBV29-1 | TGCAGCGTAGCGCGGGACACCCAGGAAAAACTGTTTTTT | CSVARDTQEKLFF
TRBJ1-1 | TRBD1 | . | TRBV7-2 | TGTGCCAGCAGCTTAGACAGGACAGGGGGCTTCTTT | CASSLDRTGGFF
TRBJ2-1 | TRBD2 | . | TRBV5-1 | TGCGCCAGCAGCTCACAGGGACTAGCGGGAGTAGATGAGCAGTTCTTC | CASSSQGLAGVDEQFF